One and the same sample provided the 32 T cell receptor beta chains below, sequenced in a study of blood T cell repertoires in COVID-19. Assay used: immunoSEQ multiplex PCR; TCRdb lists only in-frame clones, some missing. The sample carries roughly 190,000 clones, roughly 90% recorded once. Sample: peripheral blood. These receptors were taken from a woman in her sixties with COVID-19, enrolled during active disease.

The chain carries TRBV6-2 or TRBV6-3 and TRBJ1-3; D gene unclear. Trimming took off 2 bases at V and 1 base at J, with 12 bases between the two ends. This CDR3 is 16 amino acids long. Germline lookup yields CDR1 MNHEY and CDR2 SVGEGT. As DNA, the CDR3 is TGTGCCAGCAGTTACCCGAGAGGAAAGTCTGGAAACACCATATATTTT. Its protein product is CASSYPRGKSGNTIYF.

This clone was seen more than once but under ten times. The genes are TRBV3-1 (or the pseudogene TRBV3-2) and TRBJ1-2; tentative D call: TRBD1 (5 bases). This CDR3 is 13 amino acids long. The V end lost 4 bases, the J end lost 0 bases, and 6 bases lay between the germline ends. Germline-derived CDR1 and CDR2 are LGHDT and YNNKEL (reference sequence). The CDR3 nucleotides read TGTGCCAGCAGCCCACAGGCTAACTATGGCTACACCTTC. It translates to CASSPQANYGYTF.

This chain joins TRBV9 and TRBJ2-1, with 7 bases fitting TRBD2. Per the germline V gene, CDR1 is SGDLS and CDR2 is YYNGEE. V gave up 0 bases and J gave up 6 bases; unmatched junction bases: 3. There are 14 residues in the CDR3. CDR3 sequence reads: CASSVAGRVNEQFF. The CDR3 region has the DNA TGTGCCAGCAGCGTAGCAGGGAGGGTCAATGAGCAGTTCTTC.

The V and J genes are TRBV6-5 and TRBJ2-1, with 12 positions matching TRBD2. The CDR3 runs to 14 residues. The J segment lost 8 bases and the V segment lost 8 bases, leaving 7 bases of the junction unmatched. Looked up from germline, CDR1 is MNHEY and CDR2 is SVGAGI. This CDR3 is CASHRTSGKDEQFF. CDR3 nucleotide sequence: TGTGCCAGCCACCGGACTAGCGGGAAGGATGAGCAGTTCTTC.

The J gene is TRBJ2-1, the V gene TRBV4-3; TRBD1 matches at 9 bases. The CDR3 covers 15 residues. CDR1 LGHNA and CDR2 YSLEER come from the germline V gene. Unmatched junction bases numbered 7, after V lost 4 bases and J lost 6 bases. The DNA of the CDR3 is TGCGCCAGCAGCCTAACCGGGACAGGGAGCAATGAGCAGTTCTTC. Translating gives CASSLTGTGSNEQFF.

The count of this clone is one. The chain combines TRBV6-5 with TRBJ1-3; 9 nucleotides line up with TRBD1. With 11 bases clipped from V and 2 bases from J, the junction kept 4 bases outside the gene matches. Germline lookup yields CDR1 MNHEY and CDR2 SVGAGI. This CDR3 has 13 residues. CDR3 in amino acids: CAGRQGAGNTIYF. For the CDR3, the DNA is TGTGCCGGACGACAGGGGGCTGGAAACACCATATATTTT.

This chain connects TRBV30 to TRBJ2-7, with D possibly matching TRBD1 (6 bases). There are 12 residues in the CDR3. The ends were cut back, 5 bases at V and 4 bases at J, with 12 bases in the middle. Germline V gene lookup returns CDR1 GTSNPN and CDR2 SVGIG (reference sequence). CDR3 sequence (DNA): TGTGCCTGGGTGGGACAAACGTACGAGCAGTACTTC. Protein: CAWVGQTYEQYF. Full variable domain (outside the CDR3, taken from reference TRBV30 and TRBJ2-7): SQTIHQWPATLVQPVGSPLSLECTVEGTSNPNLYWYRQAAGRGLQLLFYSVGIGQISSEVPQNLSASRPQDRQFILSSKKLLLSDSGFYLCAWVGQTYEQYFGPGTRLTVT.

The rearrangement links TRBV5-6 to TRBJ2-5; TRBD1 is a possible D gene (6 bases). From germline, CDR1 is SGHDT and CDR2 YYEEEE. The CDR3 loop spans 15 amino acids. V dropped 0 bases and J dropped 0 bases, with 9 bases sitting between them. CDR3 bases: TGTGCCAGCAGCTTGGCCTGGGACAACCAAGAGACCCAGTACTTC. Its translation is CASSLAWDNQETQYF.

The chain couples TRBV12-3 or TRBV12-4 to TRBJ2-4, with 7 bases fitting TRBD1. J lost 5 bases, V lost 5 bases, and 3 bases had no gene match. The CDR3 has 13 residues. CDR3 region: CASSTGTENIQYF. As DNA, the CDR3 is TGTGCCAGCAGTACCGGGACAGAAAACATTCAGTACTTC.

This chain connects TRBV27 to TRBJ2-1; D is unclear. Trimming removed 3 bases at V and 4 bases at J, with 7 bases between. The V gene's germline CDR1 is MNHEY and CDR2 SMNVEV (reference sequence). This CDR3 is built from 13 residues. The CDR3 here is CASSFQSYNEQFF. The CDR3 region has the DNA TGTGCCAGCAGTTTTCAGTCGTACAATGAGCAGTTCTTC.

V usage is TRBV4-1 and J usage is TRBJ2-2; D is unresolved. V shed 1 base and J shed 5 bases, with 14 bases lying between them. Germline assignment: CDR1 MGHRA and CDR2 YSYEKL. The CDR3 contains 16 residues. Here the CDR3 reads CASSQGVGLRTGELFF. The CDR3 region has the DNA TGCGCCAGCAGCCAAGGAGTCGGGTTAAGGACCGGGGAGCTGTTTTTT.

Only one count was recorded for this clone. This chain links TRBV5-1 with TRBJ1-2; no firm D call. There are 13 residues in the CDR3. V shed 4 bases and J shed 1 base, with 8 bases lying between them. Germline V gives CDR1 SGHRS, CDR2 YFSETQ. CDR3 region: CASSPRVNYGYTF. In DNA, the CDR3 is TGCGCCAGCAGCCCCCGGGTTAACTATGGCTACACCTTC.

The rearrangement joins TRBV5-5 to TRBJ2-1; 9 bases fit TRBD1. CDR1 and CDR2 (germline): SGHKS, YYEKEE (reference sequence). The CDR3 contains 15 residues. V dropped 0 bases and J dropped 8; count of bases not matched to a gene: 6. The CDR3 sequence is CASSLAGGQGDEQFF. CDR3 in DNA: TGTGCCAGCAGCTTGGCGGGGGGACAGGGCGATGAGCAGTTCTTC.

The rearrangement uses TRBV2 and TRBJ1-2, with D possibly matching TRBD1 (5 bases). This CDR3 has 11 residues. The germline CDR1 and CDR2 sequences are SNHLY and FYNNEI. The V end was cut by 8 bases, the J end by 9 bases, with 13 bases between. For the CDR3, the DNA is TGTGCCAGCGGGGCCTTGGGGAGCTACACCTTC. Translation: CASGALGSYTF.

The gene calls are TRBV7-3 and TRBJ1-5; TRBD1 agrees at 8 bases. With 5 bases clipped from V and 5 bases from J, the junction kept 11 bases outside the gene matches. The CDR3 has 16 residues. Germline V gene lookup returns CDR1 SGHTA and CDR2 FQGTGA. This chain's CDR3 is CASSPDNDRGDQPQHF. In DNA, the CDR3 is TGTGCCAGCAGCCCCGATAACGACAGGGGCGATCAGCCCCAGCATTTT.

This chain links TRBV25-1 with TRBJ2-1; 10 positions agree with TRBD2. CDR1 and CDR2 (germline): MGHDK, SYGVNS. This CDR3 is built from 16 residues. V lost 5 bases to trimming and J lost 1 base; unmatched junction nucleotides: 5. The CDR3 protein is CASSSVAGGSYNEQFF. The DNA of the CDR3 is TGTGCCAGCAGTTCCGTAGCGGGAGGATCCTACAATGAGCAGTTCTTC. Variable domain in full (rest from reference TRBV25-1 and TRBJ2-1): EADIYQTPRYLVIGTGKKITLECSQTMGHDKMYWYQQDPGMELHLIHYSYGVNSTEKGDLSSESTVSRIRTEHFPLTLESARPSHTSQYLCASSSVAGGSYNEQFFGPGTRLTVL.

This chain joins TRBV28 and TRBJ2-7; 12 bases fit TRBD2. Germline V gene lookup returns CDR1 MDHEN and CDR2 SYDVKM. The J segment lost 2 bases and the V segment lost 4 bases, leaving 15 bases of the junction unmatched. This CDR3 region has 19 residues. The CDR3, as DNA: TGTGCCAGCAGTTCTTCAGGGGCTCTAGCGGGAGGGCGTACCTACGAGCAGTACTTC. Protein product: CASSSSGALAGGRTYEQYF.

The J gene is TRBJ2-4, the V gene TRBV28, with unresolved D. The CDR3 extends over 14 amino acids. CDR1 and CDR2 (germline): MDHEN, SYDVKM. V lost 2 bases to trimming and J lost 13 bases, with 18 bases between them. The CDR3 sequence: CASSLNPSRSRQYF. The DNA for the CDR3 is TGTGCCAGCAGTTTAAACCCCTCCCGGTCACGACAGTACTTC. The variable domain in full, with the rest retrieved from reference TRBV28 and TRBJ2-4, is DVKVTQSSRYLVKRTGEKVFLECVQDMDHENMFWYRQDPGLGLRLIYFSYDVKMKEKGDIPEGYSVSREKKERFSLILESASTNQTSMYLCASSLNPSRSRQYFGAGTRLSVL.

The CDR3 bases are TGCAGTGCTAGTCGGGGGAGTATGTACGAGCAGTACTTC. Amino acids: CSASRGSMYEQYF. The chain links TRBV20-1 to TRBJ2-7, with a weak D call TRBD2 (6 bases). Germline CDR1 reads DFQATT; CDR2 reads SNEGSKA (reference sequence). This CDR3 has 13 residues. The V gene lost 3 bases and the J gene lost 4 bases, with 13 bases spanning the gap.

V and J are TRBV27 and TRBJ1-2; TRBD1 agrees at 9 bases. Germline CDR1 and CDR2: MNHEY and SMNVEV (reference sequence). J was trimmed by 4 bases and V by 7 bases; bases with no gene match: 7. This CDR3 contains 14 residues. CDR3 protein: CASNPTGGGYGYTF. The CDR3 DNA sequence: TGTGCCAGCAACCCGACAGGGGGAGGCTATGGCTACACCTTC.

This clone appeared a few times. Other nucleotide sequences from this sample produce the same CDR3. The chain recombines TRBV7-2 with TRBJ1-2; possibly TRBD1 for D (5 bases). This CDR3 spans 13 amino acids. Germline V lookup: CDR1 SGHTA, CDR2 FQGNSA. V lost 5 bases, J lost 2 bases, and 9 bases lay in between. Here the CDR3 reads CASSPQGNYGYTF. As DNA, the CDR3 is TGTGCCAGCAGCCCTCAGGGAAACTATGGCTACACCTTC.

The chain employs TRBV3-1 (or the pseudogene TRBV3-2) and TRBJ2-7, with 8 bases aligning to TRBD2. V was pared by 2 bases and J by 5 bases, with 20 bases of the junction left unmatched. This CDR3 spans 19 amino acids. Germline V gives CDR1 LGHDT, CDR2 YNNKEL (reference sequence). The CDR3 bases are TGTGCCAGCAGCCAACGGCCCCGGGGCGGGAGGCCCCTGTGGAACGAGCAGTACTTC. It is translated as CASSQRPRGGRPLWNEQYF.

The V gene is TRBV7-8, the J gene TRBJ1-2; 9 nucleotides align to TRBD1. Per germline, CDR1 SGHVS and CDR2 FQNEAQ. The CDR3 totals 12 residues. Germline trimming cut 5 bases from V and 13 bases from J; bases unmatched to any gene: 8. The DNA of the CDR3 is TGTGCCAGCAGCCCTGGGACAGGGAAATTCACCTTC. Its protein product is CASSPGTGKFTF. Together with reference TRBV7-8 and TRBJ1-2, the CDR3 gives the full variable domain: GAGVSQSPRYKVAKRGQDVALRCDPISGHVSLFWYQQALGQGPEFLTYFQNEAQLDKSGLPSDRFFAERPEGSVSTLKIQRTQQEDSAVYLCASSPGTGKFTFGSGTRLTVV.

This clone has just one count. CDR3 region: CASSLEPPGTIYF. The CDR3 DNA is TGTGCCAGCAGCTTGGAACCCCCCGGCACCATATATTTT. The V and J genes are TRBV5-5 and TRBJ1-3, with D unresolved. V lost 0 bases and J lost 9, with 10 bases in between. This CDR3 spans 13 amino acids. The germline V gene has CDR1 SGHKS and CDR2 YYEKEE (reference sequence).

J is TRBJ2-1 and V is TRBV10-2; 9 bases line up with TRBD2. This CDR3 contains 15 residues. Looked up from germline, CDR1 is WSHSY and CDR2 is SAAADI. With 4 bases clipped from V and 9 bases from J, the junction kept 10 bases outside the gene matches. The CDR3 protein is CASSGMVAGVSEQFF. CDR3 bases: TGCGCCAGCAGTGGAATGGTAGCGGGAGTATCTGAGCAGTTCTTC.

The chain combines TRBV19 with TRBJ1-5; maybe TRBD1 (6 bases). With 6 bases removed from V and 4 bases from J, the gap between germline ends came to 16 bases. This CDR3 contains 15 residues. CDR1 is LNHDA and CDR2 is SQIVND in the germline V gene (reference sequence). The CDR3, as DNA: TGTGCCAGTAGCCAGTTTGGGGGGGCGAATCAGCCCCAGCATTTT. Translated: CASSQFGGANQPQHF.

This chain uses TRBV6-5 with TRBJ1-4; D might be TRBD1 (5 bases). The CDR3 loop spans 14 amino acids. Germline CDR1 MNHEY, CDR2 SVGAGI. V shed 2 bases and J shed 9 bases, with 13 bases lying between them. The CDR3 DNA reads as TGTGCCAGCAGTTACGGGCAGGGCTCGCAAAAACTGTTTTTT. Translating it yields CASSYGQGSQKLFF.

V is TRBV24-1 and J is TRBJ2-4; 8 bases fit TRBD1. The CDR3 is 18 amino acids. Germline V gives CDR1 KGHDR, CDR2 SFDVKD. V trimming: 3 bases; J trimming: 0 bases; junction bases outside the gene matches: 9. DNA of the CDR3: TGTGCCACCAGTGATCGTCGCAGGGGGCCCCTAGCCAAAAACATTCAGTACTTC. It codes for CATSDRRRGPLAKNIQYF.

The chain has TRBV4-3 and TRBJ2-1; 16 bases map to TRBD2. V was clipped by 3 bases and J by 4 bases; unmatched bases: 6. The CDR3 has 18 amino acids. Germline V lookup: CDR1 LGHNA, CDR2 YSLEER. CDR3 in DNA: TGCGCCAGCAGCCAGGCGGGACTAGCGGGAGGGCCTTACAATGAGCAGTTCTTC. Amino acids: CASSQAGLAGGPYNEQFF.

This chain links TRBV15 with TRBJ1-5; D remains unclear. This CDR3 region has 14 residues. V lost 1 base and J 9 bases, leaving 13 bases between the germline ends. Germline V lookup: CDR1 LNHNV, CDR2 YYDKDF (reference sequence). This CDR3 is CATSRVTTGWPQHF. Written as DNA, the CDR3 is TGTGCCACCAGCAGAGTTACGACGGGTTGGCCCCAGCATTTT.

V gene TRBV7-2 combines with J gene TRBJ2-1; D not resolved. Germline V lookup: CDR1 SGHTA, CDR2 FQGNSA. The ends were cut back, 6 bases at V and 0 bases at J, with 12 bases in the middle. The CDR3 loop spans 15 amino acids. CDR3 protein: CASSSLRLSYNEQFF. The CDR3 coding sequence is TGTGCCAGCAGTTCCTTGCGGCTCTCCTACAATGAGCAGTTCTTC. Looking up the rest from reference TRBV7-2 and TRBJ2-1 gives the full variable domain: GAGVSQSPSNKVTEKGKDVELRCDPISGHTALYWYRQSLGQGLEFLIYFQGNSAPDKSGLPSDRFSAERTGGSVSTLTIQRTQQEDSAVYLCASSSLRLSYNEQFFGPGTRLTVL.

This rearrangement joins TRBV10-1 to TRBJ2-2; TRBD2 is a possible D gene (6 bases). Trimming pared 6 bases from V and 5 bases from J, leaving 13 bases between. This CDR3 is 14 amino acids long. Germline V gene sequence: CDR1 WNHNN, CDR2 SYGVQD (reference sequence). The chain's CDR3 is CASSKGLLTGELFF. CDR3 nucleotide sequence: TGCGCCAGCAGCAAGGGACTTCTGACCGGGGAGCTGTTTTTT.